A single T cell receptor (beta chain) is shown here with its context. What it recognizes is unknown. Multiplex touch-down PCR with TRB-A/B primers amplified rearranged V-D-J TRB sequences. TCRdb recomputed calls from the multiplex PCR reads with MiXCR, one row per CDR3 protein. The table lists roughly 2,900 distinct CDR3 sequences, 34% of them singletons. The data derive from a study of T cell repertoires in aging, cancer and after chemotherapy. The template was genomic DNA from peripheral blood, not RNA. Overall study results and limits: Untreated cancer patients had significantly lower blood TCR diversity than age-matched healthy donors. In cancer patients, declining TCR diversity with age involved lost richness and lost evenness.

J gave up 4 bases and V 5 bases, and 4 bases lay outside the gene matches. CDR3 length: 15 residues. Germline V CDR1 and CDR2: KGHDR, SFDVKD. The chain joins TRBV24-1 to TRBJ2-6, with 7 bases aligning to TRBD1. The sequencing input was blood. This sequence was found in a human donor in good health. The CDR3 spells CATSGRGSGANVLTF. CDR3 nucleotide sequence: TGTGCCACCAGTGGCAGGGGGTCGGGGGCCAACGTCCTGACTTTC.